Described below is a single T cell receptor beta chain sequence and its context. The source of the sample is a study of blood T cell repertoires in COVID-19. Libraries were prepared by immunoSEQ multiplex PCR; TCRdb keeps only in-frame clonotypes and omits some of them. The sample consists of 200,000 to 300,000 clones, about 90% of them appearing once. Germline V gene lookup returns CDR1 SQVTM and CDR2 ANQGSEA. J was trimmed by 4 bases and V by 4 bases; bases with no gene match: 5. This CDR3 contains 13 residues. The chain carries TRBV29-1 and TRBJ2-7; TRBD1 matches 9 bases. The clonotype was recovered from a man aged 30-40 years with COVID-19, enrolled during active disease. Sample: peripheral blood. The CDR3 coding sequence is TGCAGCGTTGTATGGGACAGGGAATACGAGCAGTACTTC. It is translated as CSVVWDREYEQYF.